The clone carrying this TCR beta chain came up a few times. The sample is drawn from a study of T-cell reconstitution after alpha-beta-depleted transplantation in children. Unique molecular identifiers were incorporated during preparation of the TCRbeta library. In TCRdb, the PCR reads were re-called with MiXCR into one record per CDR3 protein. The data hold hundreds of thousands of distinct CDR3 sequences, with more than 20% observed a single time. The CDR3 extends over 14 amino acids. Trimming took off 3 bases at V and 5 bases at J, with 11 bases between the two ends. Germline values: CDR1 MNHNS, CDR2 SASEGT.

The sequence was collected from a girl aged 2 to 10 with Fanconi anemia, due to receive a stem cell transplant. This specimen was PBMCs, taken before TCRalphabeta/CD19-depleted stem cell transplant. The chain has TRBV6-1 and TRBJ1-5; D gene ambiguous. Here the CDR3 DNA reads TGTGCCAGCAGTGAGGGCAGCCATCATCAGCCCCAGCATTTT. Translating gives CASSEGSHHQPQHF.